These 27 T cell receptor beta chains share one sample of origin, sequenced in a study of radiotherapy plus CTLA-4 blockade in lung cancer. Here immunoSEQ multiplex PCR was the method, and the copy in TCRdb shows in-frame clones only, minus some. Of tens of thousands of clones in the sample, approximately 78% were seen once. Source: peripheral blood, taken from a patient treated with radiotherapy plus ipilimumab. The source of these receptors is a human donor with non-small cell lung cancer that progressed on radiotherapy plus ipilimumab.

The chain joins TRBV4-3 to TRBJ2-5; TRBD1 matches 8 bases. With 4 bases clipped from V and 11 bases from J, the junction kept 9 bases outside the gene matches. CDR1 is LGHNA, CDR2 YSLEER, per germline. This CDR3 is built from 13 residues. DNA of the CDR3: TGCGCCAGCAGCCCTGGACAGGGAAGTGAGCAGTACTTC. It encodes CASSPGQGSEQYF.

This clone appeared once. The chain uses TRBV19 and TRBJ1-1, with D unresolved. V shed 8 bases and J shed 2 bases, with 15 bases lying between them. The CDR3 has 14 residues. From germline, CDR1 is LNHDA and CDR2 SQIVND (reference sequence). The CDR3 nucleotides read TGTGCCAGTTCGGTTGGGCAGACCAACACTGAAGCTTTCTTT. The encoded protein is CASSVGQTNTEAFF.

The CDR3 DNA follows: TGTGCCAGCAGTTACGCTTCCCGCGGGGGGGCTTACGAGCAGTACTTC. It translates to CASSYASRGGAYEQYF. The chain is built from TRBV6-5 and TRBJ2-7, with 9 nucleotides matching TRBD2. The J segment lost 4 bases and the V segment lost 2 bases, leaving 9 bases of the junction unmatched. Germline loops: CDR1 MNHEY, CDR2 SVGAGI. CDR3 length: 16 amino acids.

This chain links TRBV2 with TRBJ2-7; 7 nucleotides agree with TRBD2. The CDR3 has 14 residues. Germline V lookup: CDR1 SNHLY, CDR2 FYNNEI. J was trimmed by 4 bases and V by 4 bases; bases with no gene match: 7. This chain's CDR3 is CASSVGGSLYEQYF. The CDR3 DNA reads TGTGCCAGCAGTGTTGGCGGGAGCCTTTACGAGCAGTACTTC.

V gene TRBV19 combines with J gene TRBJ1-1; TRBD1 might be the D (6 bases). The CDR3 totals 12 residues. Trimming removed 6 bases at V and 1 base at J, with 6 bases between. Germline assignment: CDR1 LNHDA and CDR2 SQIVND (reference sequence). CDR3 loop: CASRTGNTEAFF. The CDR3 DNA reads TGTGCCAGTAGGACAGGGAACACTGAAGCTTTCTTT.

The chain couples TRBV19 to TRBJ1-1, with a tentative D call TRBD1 (5 bases). Trimming took 9 bases from V and 1 from J, leaving 18 bases between them. CDR1 and CDR2 from the germline V gene are LNHDA and SQIVND (reference sequence). This CDR3 is built from 15 residues. CDR3 DNA: TGTGCCAGCCATCGGGGGTGGGGGTCGAACACTGAAGCTTTCTTT. Translated, it gives CASHRGWGSNTEAFF.

The genes are TRBV7-9 and TRBJ2-7; D might be TRBD1 (6 bases). The V end was cut by 7 bases, the J end by 6 bases, with 19 bases between. This CDR3 has 14 amino acids. The germline gives CDR1 SEHNR, CDR2 FQNEAQ (reference sequence). The CDR3 reads CASTESGARGEQYF. In DNA form, the CDR3 reads TGTGCCAGCACCGAATCAGGGGCCCGGGGCGAGCAGTACTTC.

This CDR3 reads CASSPGEGGGQPQHF. DNA for the CDR3: TGTGCCAGCAGTCCCGGGGAAGGGGGCGGTCAGCCCCAGCATTTT. The chain uses TRBV6-5 and TRBJ1-5; 7 positions agree with TRBD1. V shed 5 bases, J shed 6 bases, and the junction held 10 bases outside the gene matches. This CDR3 has 15 residues. Germline loops: CDR1 MNHEY, CDR2 SVGAGI.

The genes are TRBV5-1 and TRBJ1-6; D might be TRBD1 (5 bases). The CDR3 length is 15 residues. The V end was cut by 6 bases, the J end by 5 bases, with 15 bases between. CDR1 is SGHRS and CDR2 is YFSETQ in the germline V gene. The CDR3 loop reads CASTKTGIDNSPLHF. The DNA for the CDR3 is TGCGCCAGCACAAAAACAGGAATAGATAATTCACCCCTCCACTTT.

V and J are TRBV10-2 and TRBJ2-7; 10 bases align to TRBD1. With V trimmed by 6 bases and J by 9 bases, 8 bases remained unmatched. The germline V gene encodes CDR1 WSHSY and CDR2 SAAADI. The CDR3 extends over 13 amino acids. This CDR3 reads CASSMGQGLSQYF. The DNA of the CDR3 is TGCGCCAGCAGCATGGGACAGGGGCTCTCGCAGTACTTC.

The CDR3 reads CASSQALAGETQYF. CDR3 nucleotide sequence: TGCGCCAGCAGCCAAGCCCTAGCGGGAGAGACCCAGTACTTC. The rearrangement uses TRBV4-3 and TRBJ2-5, with TRBD2 matching over 8 bases. Germline lookup yields CDR1 LGHNA and CDR2 YSLEER. The CDR3 has 14 amino acids. V lost 1 base and J lost 4; bases outside the gene matches: 2.

This sequence joins TRBV27 and TRBJ1-2; TRBD1 is a possible D gene (5 bases). CDR3 length: 10 amino acids. Germline V gene lookup returns CDR1 MNHEY and CDR2 SMNVEV (reference sequence). The CDR3 bases are TGTGCTCGGGGGACCTATGGCTACACCTTC. It encodes CARGTYGYTF.

In this sample, this clone turned up a few times. In DNA, the CDR3 is TGTGCCAGCAGTTCCGACAGGGCGAACTTCAATCAGCCCCAGCATTTT. This codes for CASSSDRANFNQPQHF. The chain uses TRBV6-5 and TRBJ1-5; 7 bases fit TRBD1. The CDR3 covers 16 residues. With V trimmed by 4 bases and J by 3 bases, 9 bases remained unmatched. Germline V gene data show CDR1 as MNHEY and CDR2 as SVGAGI.

This chain's CDR3 is CASTQGGEQFF. The DNA of the CDR3 is TGTGCCAGCACCCAGGGAGGTGAGCAGTTCTTC. This chain links TRBV6-5 with TRBJ2-1, with D perhaps TRBD2 (6 bases). Germline V gene data show CDR1 as MNHEY and CDR2 as SVGAGI. The CDR3 runs to 11 residues. Trimming stripped 7 bases from V and 9 bases from J, with 10 bases between.

The chain uses TRBV19 and TRBJ1-2; 7 bases agree with TRBD1. V shed 0 bases and J 6 bases; nucleotides not matched to a gene: 1. Looked up from germline, CDR1 is LNHDA and CDR2 is SQIVND (reference sequence). The CDR3 totals 13 residues. The CDR3 here is CASSIDRGNGYTF. CDR3 sequence (DNA): TGTGCCAGTAGTATAGACAGGGGGAATGGCTACACCTTC.

In nucleotides, the CDR3 is TGTGCCACCGGGGACAGGGGGCACGGAAACACCATATATTTT. Its translation: CATGDRGHGNTIYF. The rearrangement uses TRBV19 and TRBJ1-3; 12 positions agree with TRBD1. Germline lookup yields CDR1 LNHDA and CDR2 SQIVND (reference sequence). The CDR3 sequence is 14 residues long. V lost 10 bases and J lost 4; bases outside the gene matches: 5.

V and J are TRBV11-1 and TRBJ2-2; TRBD1 matches 7 bases. This CDR3 is built from 17 residues. Germline loops: CDR1 SGHAT, CDR2 FQDESV (reference sequence). Trimming took 1 base from V and 5 from J; bases not matched to a gene: 10. The CDR3 DNA reads as TGTGCCAGCAGCTTAGGAATAGGGGGCGAATTTACCGGGGAGCTGTTTTTT. This encodes CASSLGIGGEFTGELFF.

The chain joins TRBV15 to TRBJ1-1; 9 nucleotides line up with TRBD1. The V segment lost 7 bases and the J segment 1 base; nucleotides outside the gene matches: 1. CDR1 and CDR2 (germline): LNHNV, YYDKDF (reference sequence). The CDR3 extends over 13 amino acids. Here the CDR3 DNA reads TGTGCCACCAAGGGACAGGGGAACACTGAAGCTTTCTTT. Its protein is CATKGQGNTEAFF.

This clone showed up many times. The J gene is TRBJ1-1, the V gene TRBV10-3; 9 bases fit TRBD1. V trimming: 10 bases; J trimming: 4 bases; junction bases outside the gene matches: 4. The length of the CDR3 is 12 residues. Germline CDR1 ENHRY, CDR2 SYGVKD. CDR3 residues: CASNRGPTEAFF. The CDR3 nucleotides read TGTGCCAGCAACAGGGGGCCCACTGAAGCTTTCTTT.

The genes are TRBV19 and TRBJ2-7, with 12 bases lining up with TRBD1. Germline V CDR1 and CDR2: LNHDA, SQIVND (reference sequence). The CDR3 is 14 amino acids. The V gene end was trimmed by 6 bases and the J gene end by 5 bases; junction bases not matched to a gene: 5. The CDR3 DNA reads TGTGCCAGTAGCTCAGGGACAGGGGGCCACGAGCAGTACTTC. It translates to CASSSGTGGHEQYF.

Here the CDR3 DNA reads TGCGCCAGCAGCTTGGGAACAGAGAACACCGGGGAGCTGTTTTTT. It encodes CASSLGTENTGELFF. This chain links TRBV5-1 with TRBJ2-2; D gene ambiguous. Trimming stripped 0 bases from V and 1 base from J, with 7 bases between. CDR3 length: 15 residues. Germline CDR1 SGHRS, CDR2 YFSETQ. The variable domain in full, completed from reference TRBV5-1 and TRBJ2-2, reads KAGVTQTPRYLIKTRGQQVTLSCSPISGHRSVSWYQQTPGQGLQFLFEYFSETQRNKGNFPGRFSGRQFSNSRSEMNVSTLELGDSALYLCASSLGTENTGELFFGEGSRLTVL.

Only a few counts were recorded for this clone. The genes are TRBV5-6 and TRBJ1-5; TRBD1 matches at 9 bases. This CDR3 has 15 residues. The germline CDR1 and CDR2 sequences are SGHDT and YYEEEE. J lost 3 bases, V lost 4 bases, and 5 bases had no gene match. The CDR3 sequence: CASSPGQGNNQPQHF. For the CDR3, the DNA is TGTGCCAGCAGCCCGGGACAGGGCAACAATCAGCCCCAGCATTTT.

This chain uses TRBV4-1 with TRBJ2-1; 14 positions match TRBD2. With V trimmed by 0 bases and J by 8 bases, 6 bases remained unmatched. Germline CDR1 MGHRA, CDR2 YSYEKL. The CDR3 has 17 amino acids. The CDR3 DNA is TGCGCCAGCAGCCAAGATCCTAGACTAGCGGGGGGGCATGAGCAGTTCTTC. This codes for CASSQDPRLAGGHEQFF.

The chain has TRBV25-1 and TRBJ1-2, with D unclear. The ends were cut back, 5 bases at V and 4 bases at J, with 14 bases in the middle. There are 14 residues in the CDR3. From germline, CDR1 is MGHDK and CDR2 SYGVNS. CDR3 sequence (DNA): TGTGCCAGCAGTCAGGCCAGCCGGATCTATGGCTACACCTTC. Translated, it gives CASSQASRIYGYTF.

The genes are TRBV7-3 and TRBJ1-1; a weak D match, TRBD1 (5 bases). This CDR3 has 14 residues. The germline V gene has CDR1 SGHTA and CDR2 FQGTGA. V shed 5 bases and J shed 4 bases, with 14 bases lying between them. The CDR3 region is CASSPQGGGTEAFF. The CDR3 nucleotides are TGTGCCAGCAGCCCTCAGGGAGGAGGCACTGAAGCTTTCTTT.

The V gene is TRBV19, the J gene TRBJ2-1; D might be TRBD2 (5 bases). Trimming pared 11 bases from V and 4 bases from J, leaving 36 bases between. This CDR3 has 20 amino acids. Germline CDR1 reads LNHDA; CDR2 reads SQIVND (reference sequence). The CDR3 DNA sequence: TGTGCCTCTCACACCCCTTTCAGCGGTCTTGGCCAAAGGAGGTACAATGAGCAGTTCTTC. Translation gives CASHTPFSGLGQRRYNEQFF. Complete variable domain (other parts from reference TRBV19 and TRBJ2-1): DGGITQSPKYLFRKEGQNVTLSCEQNLNHDAMYWYRQDPGQGLRLIYYSQIVNDFQKGDIAEGYSVSREKKESFPLTVTSAQKNPTAFYLCASHTPFSGLGQRRYNEQFFGPGTRLTVL.

V and J are TRBV6-5 and TRBJ1-2, with a possible D match to TRBD1 (5 bases). The CDR3 has 12 amino acids. CDR1 and CDR2 (germline): MNHEY, SVGAGI. Between the trimmed V and J ends, which lost 2 bases and 14 bases, there was a span of 15 bases. The CDR3 bases are TGTGCCAGCAGTTACACTCAGGGTCCTAAGACCTTC. Translated: CASSYTQGPKTF.